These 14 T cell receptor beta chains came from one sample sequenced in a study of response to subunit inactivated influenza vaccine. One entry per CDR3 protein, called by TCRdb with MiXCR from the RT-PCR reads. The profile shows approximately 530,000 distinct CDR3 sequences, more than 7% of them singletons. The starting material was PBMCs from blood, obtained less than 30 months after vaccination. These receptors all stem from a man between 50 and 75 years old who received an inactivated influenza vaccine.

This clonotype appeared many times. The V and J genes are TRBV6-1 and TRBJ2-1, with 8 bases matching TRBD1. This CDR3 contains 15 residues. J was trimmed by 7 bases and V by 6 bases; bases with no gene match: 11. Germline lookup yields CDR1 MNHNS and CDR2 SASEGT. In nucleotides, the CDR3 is TGTGCCAGCAGACGAACAGGGGGGCCCGCTAATGAGCAGTTCTTC. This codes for CASRRTGGPANEQFF.

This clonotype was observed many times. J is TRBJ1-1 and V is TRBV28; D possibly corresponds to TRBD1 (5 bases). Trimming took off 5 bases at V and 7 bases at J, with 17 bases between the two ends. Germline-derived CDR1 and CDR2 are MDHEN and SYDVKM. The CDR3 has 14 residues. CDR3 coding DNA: TGTGCCAGCAGTAGGTTGTCGGGGGTTGGTGAAGCTTTCTTT. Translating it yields CASSRLSGVGEAFF. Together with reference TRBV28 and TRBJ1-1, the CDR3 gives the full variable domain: DVKVTQSSRYLVKRTGEKVFLECVQDMDHENMFWYRQDPGLGLRLIYFSYDVKMKEKGDIPEGYSVSREKKERFSLILESASTNQTSMYLCASSRLSGVGEAFFGQGTRLTVV.

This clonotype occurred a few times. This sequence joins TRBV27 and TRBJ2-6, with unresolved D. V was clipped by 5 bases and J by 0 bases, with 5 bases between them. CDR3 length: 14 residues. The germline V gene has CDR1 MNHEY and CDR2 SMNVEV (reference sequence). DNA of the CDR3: TGTGCCAGCAGTCAGCTCTCTGGGGCCAACGTCCTGACTTTC. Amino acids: CASSQLSGANVLTF.

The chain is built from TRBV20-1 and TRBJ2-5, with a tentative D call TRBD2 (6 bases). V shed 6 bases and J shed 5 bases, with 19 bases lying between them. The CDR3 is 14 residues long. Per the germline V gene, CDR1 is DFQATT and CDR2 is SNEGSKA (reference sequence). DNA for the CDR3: TGCAGTGCGGAGGGGCCCCGACTTATGGAGACCCAGTACTTC. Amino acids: CSAEGPRLMETQYF.

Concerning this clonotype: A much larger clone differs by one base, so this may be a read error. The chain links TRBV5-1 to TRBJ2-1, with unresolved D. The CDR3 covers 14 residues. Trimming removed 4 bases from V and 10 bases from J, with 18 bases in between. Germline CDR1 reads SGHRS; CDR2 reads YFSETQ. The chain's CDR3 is CASSPQGLGKEQFF. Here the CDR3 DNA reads TGCGCCAGCAGCCCCCAAGGGCTGGGCAAGGAGCAGTTCTTC.

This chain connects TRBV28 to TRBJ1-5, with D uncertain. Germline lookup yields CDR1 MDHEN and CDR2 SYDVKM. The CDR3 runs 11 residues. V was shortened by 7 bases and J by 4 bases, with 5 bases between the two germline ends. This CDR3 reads CASTGNQPQHF. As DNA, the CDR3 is TGTGCCAGCACAGGAAATCAGCCCCAGCATTTT.

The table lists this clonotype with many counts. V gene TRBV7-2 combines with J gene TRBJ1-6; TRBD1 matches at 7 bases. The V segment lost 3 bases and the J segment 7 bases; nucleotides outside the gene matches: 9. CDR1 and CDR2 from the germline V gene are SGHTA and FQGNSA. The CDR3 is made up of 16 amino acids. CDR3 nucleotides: TGTGCCAGCAGCTTGCGCTTTGACAGGGTGAATTCACCCCTCCACTTT. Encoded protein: CASSLRFDRVNSPLHF. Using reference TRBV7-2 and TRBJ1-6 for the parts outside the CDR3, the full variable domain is GAGVSQSPSNKVTEKGKDVELRCDPISGHTALYWYRQSLGQGLEFLIYFQGNSAPDKSGLPSDRFSAERTGGSVSTLTIQRTQQEDSAVYLCASSLRFDRVNSPLHFGNGTRLTVT.

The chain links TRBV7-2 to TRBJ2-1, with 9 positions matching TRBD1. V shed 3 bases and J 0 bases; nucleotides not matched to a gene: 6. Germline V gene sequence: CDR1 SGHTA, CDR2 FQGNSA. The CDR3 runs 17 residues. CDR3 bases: TGTGCCAGCAGCTTGTCAACAGGGGGCAACTCCTACAATGAGCAGTTCTTC. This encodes CASSLSTGGNSYNEQFF.

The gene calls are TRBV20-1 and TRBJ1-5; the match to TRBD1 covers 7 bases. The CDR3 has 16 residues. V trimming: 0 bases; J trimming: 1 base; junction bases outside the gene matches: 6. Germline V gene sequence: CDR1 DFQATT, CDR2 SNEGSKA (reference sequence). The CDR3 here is CSARDVGDSSNQPQHF. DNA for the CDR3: TGCAGTGCTAGAGACGTAGGGGACAGCAGCAATCAGCCCCAGCATTTT.

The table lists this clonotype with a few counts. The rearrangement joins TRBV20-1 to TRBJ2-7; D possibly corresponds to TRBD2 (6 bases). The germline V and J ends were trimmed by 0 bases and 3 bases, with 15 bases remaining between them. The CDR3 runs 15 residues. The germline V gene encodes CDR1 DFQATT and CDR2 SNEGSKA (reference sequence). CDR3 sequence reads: CSARDMSVGGYEQYF. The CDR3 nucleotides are TGCAGTGCTAGAGATATGTCAGTGGGAGGCTACGAGCAGTACTTC.

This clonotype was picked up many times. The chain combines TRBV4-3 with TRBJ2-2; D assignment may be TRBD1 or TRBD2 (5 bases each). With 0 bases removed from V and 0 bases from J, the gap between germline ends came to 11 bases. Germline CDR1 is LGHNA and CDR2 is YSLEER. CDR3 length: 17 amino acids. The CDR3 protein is CASSQDRGVTNTGELFF. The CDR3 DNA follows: TGCGCCAGCAGCCAAGATCGGGGCGTGACGAACACCGGGGAGCTGTTTTTT.

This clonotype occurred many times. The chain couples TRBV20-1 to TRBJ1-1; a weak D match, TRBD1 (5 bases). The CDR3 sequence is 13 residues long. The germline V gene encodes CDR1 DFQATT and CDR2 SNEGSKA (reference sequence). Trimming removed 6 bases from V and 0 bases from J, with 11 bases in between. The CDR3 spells CSAATVMNTEAFF. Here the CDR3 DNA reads TGCAGTGCCGCGACAGTCATGAACACTGAAGCTTTCTTT.

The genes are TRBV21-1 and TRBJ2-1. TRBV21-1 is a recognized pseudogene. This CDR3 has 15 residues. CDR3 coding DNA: TGTGCCAGCAGCAAAGATACCGCAGAATACAATGAGCAGTTCTTC. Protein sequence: CASSKDTAEYNEQFF.

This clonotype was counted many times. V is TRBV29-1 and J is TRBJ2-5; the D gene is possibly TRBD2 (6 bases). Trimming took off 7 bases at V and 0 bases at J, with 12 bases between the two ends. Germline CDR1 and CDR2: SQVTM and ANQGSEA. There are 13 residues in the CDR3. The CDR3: CSGGERYQETQYF. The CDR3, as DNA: TGCAGCGGCGGGGAAAGGTACCAAGAGACCCAGTACTTC.